The 16 T cell receptor beta chains below come from one sample, sequenced in a study of shared clonotypes between healthy human individuals. Some clones are missing from TCRdb's copy, which holds only in-frame ones; the method was immunoSEQ multiplex PCR. This table has some 2.4 million clones, 93% appearing once. The sample was naive CD4+ T cells from PBMCs. Described subset: CD45RA+ positively selected. These receptors were taken from a man between 18 and 35 years old in good health. Some clones in this sample may be carry-over from other donors' samples.

The rearrangement links TRBV4-1 to TRBJ1-1, with D perhaps TRBD1 (6 bases). This CDR3 region has 16 residues. Germline V gives CDR1 MGHRA, CDR2 YSYEKL. V was cut by 1 base and J by 0 bases, with 12 bases left in between. The CDR3 DNA follows: TGCGCCAGCAGCCAAGCCGACAGGTCCATGAACACTGAAGCTTTCTTT. Translation: CASSQADRSMNTEAFF.

The chain couples TRBV4-3 to TRBJ2-7, with TRBD1 identical over 11 bases. With 9 bases clipped from V and 5 bases from J, the junction kept 6 bases outside the gene matches. This CDR3 is built from 13 residues. CDR1 LGHNA and CDR2 YSLEER come from the germline V gene. The CDR3 loop is CARPGQGANEQYF. The CDR3 DNA reads TGCGCCAGACCCGGACAGGGGGCCAACGAGCAGTACTTC.

The V call is TRBV5-8, the J call TRBJ2-7, with D unresolved. V was trimmed by 0 bases and J by 2 bases, leaving 9 bases between them. This CDR3 spans 14 amino acids. Germline CDR1 is SGHTS and CDR2 is YDEGEE. CDR3 DNA sequence: TGTGCCAGCAGCTTGGATGGATCCCCCTACGAGCAGTACTTC. Its translation is CASSLDGSPYEQYF.

The chain joins TRBV28 to TRBJ2-2, with 7 positions matching TRBD2. The germline gives CDR1 MDHEN, CDR2 SYDVKM. The CDR3 has 12 amino acids. J was trimmed by 5 bases and V by 10 bases; bases with no gene match: 4. CDR3 region: CATGRETGELFF. The CDR3 nucleotides are TGTGCCACAGGGAGGGAAACCGGGGAGCTGTTTTTT.

In regard to this clone: Other DNA sequences in this sample translate to the same CDR3. The chain combines TRBV7-8 with TRBJ1-5, with D maybe TRBD1 (6 bases). The CDR3 spans 13 residues. CDR1 and CDR2 from the germline V gene are SGHVS and FQNEAQ. V shed 2 bases and J shed 5 bases, with 7 bases lying between them. The CDR3 DNA sequence: TGTGCCAGCAGCTTACGACAGGATCAGCCCCAGCATTTT. Its protein is CASSLRQDQPQHF.

This rearrangement joins TRBV27 to TRBJ1-5, with D tentatively TRBD1 (5 bases). With 5 bases removed from V and 0 bases from J, the gap between germline ends came to 8 bases. CDR3 length: 14 amino acids. Per the germline V gene, CDR1 is MNHEY and CDR2 is SMNVEV (reference sequence). CDR3 sequence: CASSVRASNQPQHF. The CDR3 DNA is TGTGCCAGCAGTGTCAGGGCTAGCAATCAGCCCCAGCATTTT.

The chain links TRBV19 to TRBJ2-5, with D perhaps TRBD1 or TRBD2 (5 bases each). The CDR3 is 14 residues long. With 6 bases removed from V and 4 bases from J, the gap between germline ends came to 15 bases. Germline CDR1 and CDR2: LNHDA and SQIVND (reference sequence). Here the CDR3 reads CASRDGAVGETQYF. CDR3 DNA sequence: TGTGCCAGTAGAGACGGGGCAGTCGGAGAGACCCAGTACTTC.

The CDR3 coding sequence is TGTGCCGCGTCCGGGGGCAGGGATTACGAGCAGTACTTC. The encoded protein is CAASGGRDYEQYF. The rearrangement uses TRBV28 and TRBJ2-7; perhaps D is TRBD1 or TRBD2 (6 bases each). The V gene's germline CDR1 is MDHEN and CDR2 SYDVKM. V gave up 11 bases and J gave up 4 bases, with 18 bases separating them. The CDR3 covers 13 residues. The full variable domain, with the rest looked up from reference TRBV28 and TRBJ2-7, is DVKVTQSSRYLVKRTGEKVFLECVQDMDHENMFWYRQDPGLGLRLIYFSYDVKMKEKGDIPEGYSVSREKKERFSLILESASTNQTSMYLCAASGGRDYEQYFGPGTRLTVT.

V and J are TRBV19 and TRBJ2-5; TRBD2 is a possible D gene (5 bases). This CDR3 is 16 amino acids long. The V gene lost 5 bases and the J gene lost 4 bases, with 20 bases spanning the gap. Per germline, CDR1 LNHDA and CDR2 SQIVND (reference sequence). The CDR3: CASSPQSGPVRETQYF. CDR3 in DNA: TGTGCCAGTAGTCCACAAAGCGGACCCGTAAGAGAGACCCAGTACTTC.

The rearrangement joins TRBV19 to TRBJ1-4; a weak D match, TRBD1 (6 bases). V lost 3 bases and J 13 bases, leaving 12 bases between the germline ends. Germline V gene lookup returns CDR1 LNHDA and CDR2 SQIVND (reference sequence). The CDR3 spans 12 residues. The CDR3 bases are TGTGCCAGTAGTATTTTGGGGGGCCGACTGTTTTTT. This translates into CASSILGGRLFF.

The genes are TRBV19 and TRBJ2-1, with D possibly matching TRBD2 (5 bases). Trimming removed 8 bases from V and 0 bases from J, with 14 bases in between. This CDR3 is built from 15 residues. Looked up from germline, CDR1 is LNHDA and CDR2 is SQIVND (reference sequence). In DNA form, the CDR3 reads TGTGCCAGTGGATCCCCACGGGACTCCTACAATGAGCAGTTCTTC. Translating it yields CASGSPRDSYNEQFF.

In nucleotides, the CDR3 is TGTGCCAGTAGTCCTATCCCCCCCGGATCAGGACATAGGAATGAAAAACTGTTTTTT. Encoded protein: CASSPIPPGSGHRNEKLFF. This chain uses TRBV19 with TRBJ1-4; D is perhaps TRBD1 (5 bases). From germline, CDR1 is LNHDA and CDR2 SQIVND (reference sequence). The CDR3 spans 19 residues. Between the trimmed V and J ends, which lost 5 bases and 5 bases, there was a span of 27 bases.

The chain couples TRBV30 to TRBJ2-2; D could derive from TRBD1 or TRBD2 (6 bases each). V was trimmed by 0 bases and J by 4 bases, leaving 12 bases between them. The CDR3 is made up of 15 amino acids. Germline V CDR1 and CDR2: GTSNPN, SVGIG (reference sequence). The CDR3 is CAWSVRGRGTGELFF. The CDR3 bases are TGTGCCTGGAGTGTACGGGGGCGGGGCACCGGGGAGCTGTTTTTT.

As concerns this clone: One junction end does not reproduce the germline sequence, and a read error may be involved. The chain links TRBV4-1 to TRBJ2-7, with D perhaps matching TRBD2 (6 bases). CDR3 length equals 13 residues. Per germline, CDR1 MGHRA and CDR2 YSYEKL. The CDR3 loop is CAGSPRSGGEQYF. CDR3 nucleotides: TGCGCCGGCAGCCCCCGTTCCGGGGGAGAGCAGTACTTC.

As to this clone: Other DNA sequences within the sample encode an identical CDR3. The chain has TRBV5-1 and TRBJ2-5, with D unresolved. V gave up 1 base and J gave up 2 bases, with 6 bases separating them. The V gene's germline CDR1 is SGHRS and CDR2 YFSETQ. This CDR3 is built from 13 residues. The CDR3 loop is CASSLTVQETQYF. The CDR3 DNA reads as TGCGCCAGCAGCTTGACAGTACAAGAGACCCAGTACTTC.

This sequence joins TRBV7-3 and TRBJ1-2, with D hard to call. V gave up 5 bases and J gave up 2 bases, with 18 bases separating them. Germline values: CDR1 SGHTA, CDR2 FQGTGA. The CDR3 length is 16 residues. The CDR3 bases are TGTGCCAGCAGCCCTCAACCCGGGCAGAGCAACTATGGCTACACCTTC. Translation gives CASSPQPGQSNYGYTF.